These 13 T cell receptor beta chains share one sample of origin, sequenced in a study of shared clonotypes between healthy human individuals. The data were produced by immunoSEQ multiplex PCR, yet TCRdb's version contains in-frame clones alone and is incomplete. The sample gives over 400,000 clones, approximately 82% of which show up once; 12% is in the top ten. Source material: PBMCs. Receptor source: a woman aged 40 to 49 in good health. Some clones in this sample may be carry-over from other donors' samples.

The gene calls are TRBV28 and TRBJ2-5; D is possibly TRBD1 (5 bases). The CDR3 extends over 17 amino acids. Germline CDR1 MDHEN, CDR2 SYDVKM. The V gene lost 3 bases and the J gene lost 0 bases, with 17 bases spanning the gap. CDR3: CASSFPQGRRYQETQYF. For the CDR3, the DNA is TGTGCCAGCAGTTTCCCCCAGGGCCGACGGTACCAAGAGACCCAGTACTTC.

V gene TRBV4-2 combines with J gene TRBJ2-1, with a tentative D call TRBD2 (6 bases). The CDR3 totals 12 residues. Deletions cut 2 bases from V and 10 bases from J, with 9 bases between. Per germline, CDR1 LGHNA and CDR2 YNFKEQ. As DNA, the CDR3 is TGTGCCAGCAGCCAAATTAGCGGAGAGCAGTTCTTC. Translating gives CASSQISGEQFF.

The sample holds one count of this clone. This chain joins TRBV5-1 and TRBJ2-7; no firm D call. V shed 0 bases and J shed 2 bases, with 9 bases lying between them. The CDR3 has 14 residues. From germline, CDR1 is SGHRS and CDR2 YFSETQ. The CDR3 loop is CASSLASPPYEQYF. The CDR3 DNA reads TGCGCCAGCAGCTTGGCCAGCCCCCCCTACGAGCAGTACTTC.

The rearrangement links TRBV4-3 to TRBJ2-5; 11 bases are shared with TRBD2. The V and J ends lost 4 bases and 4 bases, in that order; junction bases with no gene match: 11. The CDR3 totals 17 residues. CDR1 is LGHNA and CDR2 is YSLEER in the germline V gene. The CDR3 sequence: CASSLNSGRALGETQYF. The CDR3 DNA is TGCGCCAGCAGCCTAAATAGCGGGAGGGCCTTGGGAGAGACCCAGTACTTC.

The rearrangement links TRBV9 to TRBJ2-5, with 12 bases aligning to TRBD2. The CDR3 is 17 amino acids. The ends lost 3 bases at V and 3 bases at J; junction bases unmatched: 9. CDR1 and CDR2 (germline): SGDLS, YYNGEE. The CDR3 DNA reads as TGTGCCAGCAGCGCCGAGGCTAGCGGGAGGGGGAAAGAGACCCAGTACTTC. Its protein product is CASSAEASGRGKETQYF.

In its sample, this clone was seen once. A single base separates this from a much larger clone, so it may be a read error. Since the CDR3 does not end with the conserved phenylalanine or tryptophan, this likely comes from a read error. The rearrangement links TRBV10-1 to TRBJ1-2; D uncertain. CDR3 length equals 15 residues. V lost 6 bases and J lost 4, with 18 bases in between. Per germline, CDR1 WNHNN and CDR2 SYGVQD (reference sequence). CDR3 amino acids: CASSPGPATRYGYTL. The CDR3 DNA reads TGCGCCAGCAGCCCCGGGCCAGCAACCCGCTATGGCTACACCCTC.

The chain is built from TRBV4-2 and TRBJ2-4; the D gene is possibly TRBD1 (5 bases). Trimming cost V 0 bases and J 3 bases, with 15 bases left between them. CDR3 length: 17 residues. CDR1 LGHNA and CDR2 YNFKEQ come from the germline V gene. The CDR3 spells CASSQDRGRDVKNIQYF. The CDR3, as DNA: TGTGCCAGCAGCCAAGATCGAGGCAGGGATGTCAAAAACATTCAGTACTTC.

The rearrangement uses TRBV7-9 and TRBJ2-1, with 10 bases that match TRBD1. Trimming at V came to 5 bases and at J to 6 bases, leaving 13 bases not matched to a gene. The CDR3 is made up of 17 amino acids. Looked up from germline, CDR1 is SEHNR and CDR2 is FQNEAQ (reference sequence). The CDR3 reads CASSLRGRDRGVNEQFF. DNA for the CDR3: TGTGCCAGCAGCCTACGAGGCCGGGACAGGGGCGTCAATGAGCAGTTCTTC. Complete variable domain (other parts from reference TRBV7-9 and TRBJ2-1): DTGVSQNPRHKITKRGQNVTFRCDPISEHNRLYWYRQTLGQGPEFLTYFQNEAQLEKSRLLSDRFSAERPKGSFSTLEIQRTEQGDSAMYLCASSLRGRDRGVNEQFFGPGTRLTVL.

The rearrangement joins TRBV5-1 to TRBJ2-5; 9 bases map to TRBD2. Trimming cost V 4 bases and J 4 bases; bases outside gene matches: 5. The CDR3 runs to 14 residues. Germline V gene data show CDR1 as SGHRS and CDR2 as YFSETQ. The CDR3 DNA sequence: TGCGCCAGCAGCCCATGGACTAGCGCAGAGACCCAGTACTTC. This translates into CASSPWTSAETQYF. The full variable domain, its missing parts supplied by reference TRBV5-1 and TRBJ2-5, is KAGVTQTPRYLIKTRGQQVTLSCSPISGHRSVSWYQQTPGQGLQFLFEYFSETQRNKGNFPGRFSGRQFSNSRSEMNVSTLELGDSALYLCASSPWTSAETQYFGPGTRLLVL.

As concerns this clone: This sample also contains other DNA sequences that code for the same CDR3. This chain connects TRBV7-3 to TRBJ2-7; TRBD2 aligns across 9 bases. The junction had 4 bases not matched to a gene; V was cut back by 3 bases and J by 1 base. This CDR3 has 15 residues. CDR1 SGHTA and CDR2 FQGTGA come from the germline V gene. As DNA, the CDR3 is TGTGCCAGCAGCTTGTTCGCGGGAGGGTCCTACGAGCAGTACTTC. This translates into CASSLFAGGSYEQYF.

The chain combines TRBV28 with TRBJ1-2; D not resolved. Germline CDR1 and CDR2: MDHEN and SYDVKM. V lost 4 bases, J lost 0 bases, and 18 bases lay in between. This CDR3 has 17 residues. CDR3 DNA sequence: TGTGCCAGCAGTTCCTTCGGGAGTGGGGAGACTAACTATGGCTACACCTTC. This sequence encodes CASSSFGSGETNYGYTF.

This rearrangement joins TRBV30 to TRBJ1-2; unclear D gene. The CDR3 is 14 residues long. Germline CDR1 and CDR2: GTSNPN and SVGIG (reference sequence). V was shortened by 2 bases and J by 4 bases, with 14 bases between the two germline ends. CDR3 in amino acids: CAWSPGRVPYGYTF. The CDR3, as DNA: TGTGCCTGGAGTCCAGGCCGAGTACCCTATGGCTACACCTTC.

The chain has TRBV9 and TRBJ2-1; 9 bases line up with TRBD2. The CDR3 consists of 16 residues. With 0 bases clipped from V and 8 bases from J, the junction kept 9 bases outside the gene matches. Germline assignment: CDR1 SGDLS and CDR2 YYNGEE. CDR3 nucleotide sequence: TGTGCCAGCAGCGTAGAAGGCGGGAGGGTTGTTTATGAGCAGTTCTTC. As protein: CASSVEGGRVVYEQFF.